The 25 T cell receptor beta chains listed next were all sequenced from one sample in a study of blood T cell repertoires in COVID-19. Method: immunoSEQ multiplex PCR; TCRdb's copy keeps in-frame clones and lacks some. The data contain 470,000 or so clones, roughly 90% of them seen just once; the ten biggest clones take up 4% to 5.5%. The sample taken for sequencing was peripheral blood. The receptors originated from a woman aged 25-40 years with acute or convalescent COVID-19.

This clone showed up just a few times. The genes are TRBV24-1 and TRBJ2-7; D might be TRBD2 (6 bases). Germline CDR1 KGHDR, CDR2 SFDVKD. Trimming removed 4 bases at V and 9 bases at J, with 15 bases between. The CDR3 is 13 residues long. DNA for the CDR3: TGTGCCACCAGTGAAAACCGGGGAGGACGGCAGTACTTC. It codes for CATSENRGGRQYF.

This chain uses TRBV2 with TRBJ2-5, with 7 bases fitting TRBD2. V gave up 7 bases and J gave up 3 bases; unmatched junction bases: 8. The CDR3 covers 14 residues. The germline V gene has CDR1 SNHLY and CDR2 FYNNEI. The CDR3 is CASILGGGEETQYF. In nucleotides, the CDR3 is TGTGCCAGCATCCTCGGGGGAGGGGAAGAGACCCAGTACTTC.

V gene TRBV4-1 combines with J gene TRBJ2-1; the match to TRBD2 covers 7 bases. V dropped 5 bases and J dropped 4; count of bases not matched to a gene: 2. Looked up from germline, CDR1 is MGHRA and CDR2 is YSYEKL. The CDR3 loop spans 13 amino acids. For the CDR3, the DNA is TGCGCCAGCAGCGCGGGACTATACAATGAGCAGTTCTTC. Translated: CASSAGLYNEQFF.

The J gene is TRBJ1-5, the V gene TRBV2; D unclear. With 1 base removed from V and 6 bases from J, the gap between germline ends came to 10 bases. This CDR3 has 14 residues. From germline, CDR1 is SNHLY and CDR2 FYNNEI. CDR3 loop: CASSEGDGGQPQHF. CDR3 DNA: TGTGCCAGCAGTGAAGGGGATGGAGGTCAGCCCCAGCATTTT. Drawing the rest from reference TRBV2 and TRBJ1-5, the complete variable domain is EPEVTQTPSHQVTQMGQEVILRCVPISNHLYFYWYRQILGQKVEFLVSFYNNEISEKSEIFDDQFSVERPDGSNFTLKIRSTKLEDSAMYFCASSEGDGGQPQHFGDGTRLSIL.

V is TRBV3-1 (or the pseudogene TRBV3-2) and J is TRBJ2-1; 7 bases are a match to TRBD2. The CDR3 loop spans 13 amino acids. The V segment lost 1 base and the J segment 6 bases; nucleotides outside the gene matches: 0. Germline V CDR1 and CDR2: LGHDT, YNNKEL (reference sequence). CDR3 protein: CASSQGLANEQFF. CDR3 DNA: TGTGCCAGCAGCCAAGGACTAGCCAATGAGCAGTTCTTC.

This sequence joins TRBV11-1 and TRBJ2-5; maybe TRBD2 (7 bases). Trimming left V 1 base short and J 5 bases short, with 14 bases between. Looked up from germline, CDR1 is SGHAT and CDR2 is FQDESV (reference sequence). The CDR3 loop spans 15 amino acids. CDR3 protein: CASSLVGGARETQYF. CDR3 coding DNA: TGTGCCAGCAGCTTAGTAGGGGGGGCCAGGGAGACCCAGTACTTC.

The chain links TRBV2 to TRBJ1-1; TRBD1 aligns across 12 bases. Looked up from germline, CDR1 is SNHLY and CDR2 is FYNNEI. The CDR3 sequence is 17 residues long. The junction had 5 bases not matched to a gene; V was cut back by 3 bases and J by 0 bases. CDR3 DNA: TGTGCCAGCAGTGACTTCCGGGACAGGGGGCTGAACACTGAAGCTTTCTTT. Amino acid sequence: CASSDFRDRGLNTEAFF. Supplemented by reference TRBV2 and TRBJ1-1, the full variable domain reads EPEVTQTPSHQVTQMGQEVILRCVPISNHLYFYWYRQILGQKVEFLVSFYNNEISEKSEIFDDQFSVERPDGSNFTLKIRSTKLEDSAMYFCASSDFRDRGLNTEAFFGQGTRLTVV.

The gene calls are TRBV2 and TRBJ1-6; 9 bases agree with TRBD1. Germline assignment: CDR1 SNHLY and CDR2 FYNNEI. V lost 1 base, J lost 10 bases, and 11 bases stayed unmatched. This CDR3 is 17 amino acids long. CDR3 sequence (DNA): TGTGCCAGCAGTGAAGGGGGGGACAGGGACGTTAGGTCACCCCTCCACTTT. This gives the protein CASSEGGDRDVRSPLHF.

This chain joins TRBV15 and TRBJ1-6, with a tentative D call TRBD1 (6 bases). Trimming shortened V by 1 base and J by 10 bases, and 17 bases separated the two germline ends. The CDR3 loop spans 16 amino acids. Germline V CDR1 and CDR2: LNHNV, YYDKDF (reference sequence). Here the CDR3 reads CATSRGLLGAASPLHF. Here the CDR3 DNA reads TGTGCCACCAGCAGAGGCCTACTGGGGGCTGCATCACCCCTCCACTTT.

V gene TRBV29-1 combines with J gene TRBJ2-7; tentative D call: TRBD1 (6 bases). CDR3 length equals 13 residues. The V end was cut by 8 bases, the J end by 2 bases, with 16 bases between. Germline CDR1 and CDR2: SQVTM and ANQGSEA. CDR3 residues: CSFEGVDPYEQYF. The CDR3 region has the DNA TGCAGCTTCGAGGGGGTGGACCCCTACGAGCAGTACTTC.

The chain couples TRBV15 to TRBJ1-5; a possible D gene is TRBD1 (5 bases). The germline V gene has CDR1 LNHNV and CDR2 YYDKDF (reference sequence). The V and J ends lost 4 bases and 9 bases respectively, with 19 bases between them. The CDR3 contains 15 residues. The CDR3 sequence is CATSTKSGGGAPQHF. CDR3 sequence (DNA): TGTGCCACCAGCACCAAAAGCGGGGGTGGCGCGCCCCAGCATTTT.

This chain links TRBV11-2 with TRBJ2-7; tentatively, D is TRBD1 (6 bases). The V and J ends lost 1 base and 0 bases respectively, with 10 bases between them. Germline loops: CDR1 SGHAT, CDR2 FQNNGV. The CDR3 length is 15 residues. CDR3 coding DNA: TGTGCCAGCAGCTTAGGTTGGGACATCTCCTACGAGCAGTACTTC. Encoded protein: CASSLGWDISYEQYF.

This clone occurred once. DNA of the CDR3: TGTGCCAGTAGTGGGCGTCAGCACAGGGCGGTAGATTCACCCCTCCACTTT. Translated, it gives CASSGRQHRAVDSPLHF. The V call is TRBV19, the J call TRBJ1-6; D possibly corresponds to TRBD1 (6 bases). CDR1 LNHDA and CDR2 SQIVND come from the germline V gene (reference sequence). The CDR3 extends over 17 amino acids. With 5 bases removed from V and 8 bases from J, the gap between germline ends came to 22 bases.

V gene TRBV12-3 or TRBV12-4 combines with J gene TRBJ1-1, with D tentatively TRBD1 (5 bases). Trimming removed 6 bases at V and 1 base at J, with 9 bases between. The CDR3 has 13 amino acids. CDR3 region: CASRATENTEAFF. The CDR3 DNA follows: TGTGCCAGCAGAGCGACAGAGAACACTGAAGCTTTCTTT.

The chain employs TRBV3-1 (or the pseudogene TRBV3-2) and TRBJ2-6, with D possibly matching TRBD1 (5 bases). There are 18 residues in the CDR3. Trimming removed 1 base at V and 3 bases at J, with 16 bases between. Germline CDR1 LGHDT, CDR2 YNNKEL (reference sequence). CDR3 nucleotides: TGTGCCAGCAGCCAAGGTAATCCAGGGCTTTTTGGGGCCAACGTCCTGACTTTC. This codes for CASSQGNPGLFGANVLTF.

The rearrangement links TRBV7-9 to TRBJ2-7; TRBD1 might be the D (6 bases). CDR3 size: 16 residues. Trimming pared 4 bases from V and 7 bases from J, leaving 23 bases between. CDR1 is SEHNR and CDR2 is FQNEAQ in the germline V gene (reference sequence). DNA for the CDR3: TGTGCCAGCAGCTCCCTCAGCGGAGACGCCGGACAGGAGCAGTACTTC. It encodes CASSSLSGDAGQEQYF.

This clone is a singleton in its sample. This rearrangement joins TRBV9 to TRBJ1-1; weak D call: TRBD1 (6 bases). The CDR3 has 15 residues. Germline lookup yields CDR1 SGDLS and CDR2 YYNGEE. V lost 3 bases and J 6 bases, leaving 18 bases between the germline ends. This CDR3 is CASSAHSGAGAEAFF. The CDR3 DNA sequence: TGTGCCAGCAGCGCACACTCAGGGGCGGGCGCTGAAGCTTTCTTT.

The CDR3 DNA sequence: TGTGCCATCAGTGCGGGAGCCTCCTATAATTCACCCCTCCACTTT. Translated: CAISAGASYNSPLHF. The chain carries TRBV10-3 and TRBJ1-6; D is unclear. The CDR3 covers 15 residues. V was shortened by 4 bases and J by 0 bases, with 7 bases between the two germline ends. Germline lookup yields CDR1 ENHRY and CDR2 SYGVKD.

This clone was counted a single time. The chain recombines TRBV7-5 with TRBJ1-3; TRBD1, as called in the table, went unchecked against the DNA. TRBV7-5 is tagged as a pseudogene. CDR3 length: 18 amino acids. CDR3 protein: CVRSIGQGAMDSGNTIYF. The CDR3, as DNA: TGTGTCAGAAGCATTGGACAGGGGGCCATGGACTCTGGAAACACCATATATTTT.

The chain uses TRBV2 and TRBJ2-5; 14 nucleotides line up with TRBD2. Germline V gene sequence: CDR1 SNHLY, CDR2 FYNNEI. With 10 bases clipped from V and 5 bases from J, the junction kept 9 bases outside the gene matches. This CDR3 is 15 amino acids long. The CDR3 region is CAILGTSGGGETQYF. For the CDR3, the DNA is TGTGCCATCCTTGGGACTAGCGGGGGCGGGGAGACCCAGTACTTC.

V and J are TRBV2 and TRBJ1-3; 8 positions match TRBD1. V lost 1 base to trimming and J lost 2 bases; unmatched junction nucleotides: 1. This CDR3 comprises 15 residues. CDR1 is SNHLY and CDR2 is FYNNEI in the germline V gene. The CDR3 DNA sequence: TGTGCCAGCAGTGAAGGACAGGGGACTGGAAACACCATATATTTT. This sequence encodes CASSEGQGTGNTIYF.

V gene TRBV12-3 or TRBV12-4 combines with J gene TRBJ2-1, with D unresolved. This CDR3 is 13 amino acids long. V was cut by 5 bases and J by 3 bases, with 8 bases left in between. The DNA of the CDR3 is TGTGCCAGCAGTGAAAACAGCTACAATGAGCAGTTCTTC. This encodes CASSENSYNEQFF.

The chain is built from TRBV6-1 and TRBJ1-1; D perhaps matches TRBD1 (6 bases). Between the trimmed V and J ends, which lost 2 bases and 5 bases, there was a span of 15 bases. The germline V gene has CDR1 MNHNS and CDR2 SASEGT. CDR3 size: 15 residues. The CDR3 loop reads CASSEMTGGVTEAFF. The DNA of the CDR3 is TGTGCCAGCAGTGAAATGACAGGAGGAGTAACTGAAGCTTTCTTT.

This clone occurred once. V usage is TRBV5-5 and J usage is TRBJ1-6; the match to TRBD1 covers 10 bases. V gave up 0 bases and J gave up 5 bases; unmatched junction bases: 5. This CDR3 has 17 residues. Germline values: CDR1 SGHKS, CDR2 YYEKEE (reference sequence). Written as DNA, the CDR3 is TGTGCCAGCAGCTTGGAACGGACAGGGGGACATAATTCACCCCTCCACTTT. This gives the protein CASSLERTGGHNSPLHF.

The chain recombines TRBV12-3 or TRBV12-4 with TRBJ1-3, with D unresolved. The CDR3 is 12 residues long. V was cut by 3 bases and J by 4 bases, with 4 bases left in between. CDR3 nucleotides: TGTGCCAGCAGTTTTGAGGGAAACACCATATATTTT. It is translated as CASSFEGNTIYF.